This TCR beta chain was identified in a study of regulatory T cells in long-lasting Graves disease (dated by TCRdb to the early 2020s). Some background on the complete study: Persistent Graves' disease meant more than 5 years of antithyroid drug treatment with TSH receptor autoantibodies that stayed positive. This study used TCR sequencing and RNA sequencing of peripheral blood to compare persistent Graves' disease patients against newly diagnosed Graves' disease patients. The study took place in China and was registered as a clinical trial. TCR sequencing covered around 13 persistent and 20 or so newly diagnosed Graves' disease patients, around 33 samples in total. In the clinical cohort, patients with persistent Graves' disease had used antithyroid drugs for an average of around 9.3 years. The research as a whole found: A larger number of public clonotypes was shared among persistent patients (fewer than 3,000) than among newly diagnosed patients (approximately 930). Lower TCR Shannon entropy and fewer highly expanded clones were observed in persistent Graves' disease patients than in newly diagnosed patients, which suggested clonal expansion. As a limitation, the authors acknowledged that the small sample size may reduce accuracy. The study examined only peripheral blood because the primary lesion, thyroid tissue, could not be accessed. Sequencing and analysis were restricted to the TCR beta chain.

This clonotype was seen at least ten times. It lacks a known antigen. Per-nucleotide qualities are absent, and no much larger clonotype sits a single base away. Library generation was performed with multiplex PCR. Reads for this sample came from an Illumina HiSeq 4000. CDR3 regions were amplified by Arm-PCR with iRepertoire HTBI primers to construct TCR beta libraries. Before sequencing, the PCR products went through gel purification. The published analysis was carried out like this. Across samples, roughly 60 TRBV and 15 or so TRBJ segments were identified and used for gene usage analysis of CDR3 amino acid clonotypes. COPE and FqMerger were used to merge the filtered high-quality paired reads into contigs. BLAST was used to align contigs to IMGT TRBV, TRBD and TRBJ reference genes, and CDR3 was defined according to IMGT. Highly expanded clones were defined as clonotypes with a frequency above 0.1%. Repertoire diversity was measured by Shannon entropy, and V-J evenness by the Gini coefficient. A clonotype was considered public if more than one individual shared it. TCRdb cleaned the public reads at Q25 with fastp, built clones with MiXCR and kept in-frame beta chains. A single entry per CDR3 protein holds the most common genes and DNA from its merged rows. None of the V and J calls come from the authors' own analysis; TCRdb made them. This sample holds about 460,000 distinct CDR3 sequences; 20% to 25% were observed only once. The ten largest clonotypes hold around 13% of the sample.

This specimen's time point label, per the study, means: persistent/refractory GD, antithyroid drugs over 5 years with positive TRAb. For both TCR sequencing and RNA sequencing, RNA was extracted from PBMCs using TRIzol. The diagnosis of Graves' disease followed American Thyroid Association guidelines. Patients for the study were recruited at an endocrinology department in Xi'an, China. Each patient gave 7.5 to 10 milliliters of peripheral blood, collected in an EDTA anticoagulant tube. PBMCs were isolated by Ficoll Paque Plus density gradient separation without further T cell sorting. RNA quality was checked with an Agilent 2100 Bioanalyzer and agarose gel, and concentration with a NanoDrop 2000. The receptor's source is a female donor with Graves disease. The sequencing used peripheral blood mononuclear cells (PBMCs), collected when the disease was refractory, from a patient treated with antithyroid drugs.

The DNA sequence is TGCAGCGCCGGGACAGGGGCTGGCGGCTACACCTTC. This yields the protein CSAGTGAGGYTF. The rearrangement combines TRBV29-1 with TRBJ1-2; the junction holds 10 bases that match TRBD1. The CDR3 has 12 amino acids, counting the end cysteine and phenylalanine. CDR3 DNA is the only sequence kept; it has 36 bases, read in frame from the first base. V is trimmed back by 7 bases and J by 8 bases, and the junction contains 7 bases that no gene match accounts for. The germline V gene specifies SQVTM as CDR1 and ANQGSEA as CDR2.